This TCR beta chain came from a study of tumor-infiltrating lymphocytes in primary liver carcinoma. Study results and limitations: Presence in all five tumor regions was observed for only about 7-25% of top clones. Blood fell significantly below tumors in its top-250-clone fraction (p = 0.039).

With a constant-region primer, TCR beta cDNA was made from about 0.5 ug of total RNA. Three rounds of nested multiplex PCR with slightly modified ARM-PCR produced TCR beta libraries. Use of TRBV1-TRBV30 forward primers with a C-beta reverse primer characterized the first two PCR rounds, which lasted around 10 cycles each. TCRdb re-derived calls from the multiplex PCR reads in MiXCR, one entry per CDR3 protein. The sample shows under 85,000 distinct CDR3 sequences, over 60% of them seen only once. Investigators took RNA and DNA out together from roughly 21-30 mg of unsorted bulk tissue. All tumor samples contained more than 85% viable tumor cells. Comment on this clonotype: Its target is not known. The conserved final phenylalanine or tryptophan is absent from the CDR3, which likely points to a read error.

The CDR3 sequence is 15 residues long. The germline V gene encodes CDR1 SGHAT and CDR2 FQDESV (reference sequence). This sequence was found in a man aged 40-55 years with primary liver carcinoma and hepatitis B virus infection. Sequencing was done on a sample of liver tumor tissue from sampling region 1. The subset was: tumor region T1, superior pole. The chain combines TRBV11-1 with TRBJ2-3, with TRBD1 as a possible D gene (5 bases). The CDR3 loop is CVSSLGMGRVDTQYL. The CDR3, as DNA: TGTGTCAGCAGCTTAGGAATGGGGCGCGTGGATACGCAGTATTTG.